This section outlines one T cell receptor beta chain sequence together with its context. This sample was included in a study of blood T cell repertoires in COVID-19. The wider study: Italy, Spain and the United States were the sources of the convalescent and acute COVID-19 samples.

The repertoire was sequenced with immunoSEQ multiplex PCR; TCRdb's copy has only in-frame clones and lacks some. The sample lists 95,000 to 100,000 clones; about 87% were seen once. The sample consisted of peripheral blood. The receptor was derived from a woman younger than 45 with acute or convalescent COVID-19.

Here the CDR3 DNA reads TGTGCCAGCAGCCACAGGGGAGCCACTAACTATGGCTACACCTTC. Amino acid sequence: CASSHRGATNYGYTF. The chain has TRBV7-2 and TRBJ1-2; 7 bases agree with TRBD1. Germline trimming cut 5 bases from V and 0 bases from J; bases unmatched to any gene: 6. Germline V CDR1 and CDR2: SGHTA, FQGNSA. This CDR3 spans 15 amino acids.